The clone carrying this T cell receptor beta chain was seen at least ten times. What was amplified from RNA transcripts were TCR beta CDR3 regions. The study used the HTBI primer set for a first-round RT-PCR of the TCR CDR3. MiXCR, applied by TCRdb to the multiplex PCR reads, yields one record per CDR3 protein. The table lists around 660,000 distinct CDR3 sequences, roughly 46% of them singletons. The sample is drawn from a study of T cells in Graves' hyperthyroidism and ophthalmopathy. V was shortened by 5 bases and J by 2 bases, with 10 bases between the two germline ends. Germline V gene sequence: CDR1 SGHRS, CDR2 YFSETQ. The CDR3 is made up of 13 amino acids.

The receptor comes from an adult man with Graves' disease, either hyperthyroidism or ophthalmopathy (not recorded which). The gene calls are TRBV5-1 and TRBJ1-2; D is unresolved. Sequenced material: peripheral blood or thyroid tissue (not recorded which). CDR3: CASRSQPNYGYTF. The CDR3 DNA reads as TGCGCCAGCAGGTCCCAACCCAACTATGGCTACACCTTC.